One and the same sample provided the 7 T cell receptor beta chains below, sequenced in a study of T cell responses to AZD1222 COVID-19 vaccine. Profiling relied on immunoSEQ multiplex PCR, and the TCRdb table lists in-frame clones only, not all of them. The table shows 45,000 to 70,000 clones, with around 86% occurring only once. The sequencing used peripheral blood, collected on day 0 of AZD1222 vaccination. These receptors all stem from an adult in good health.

CDR3: CASRRRGLNTGELFF. The CDR3 DNA follows: TGTGCCAGCAGAAGAAGAGGGTTGAACACCGGGGAGCTGTTTTTT. The chain is built from TRBV6-5 and TRBJ2-2; perhaps TRBD2 as D (5 bases). CDR1 is MNHEY and CDR2 is SVGAGI in the germline V gene. Trimming left V 6 bases short and J 1 base short, with 12 bases between. There are 15 residues in the CDR3.

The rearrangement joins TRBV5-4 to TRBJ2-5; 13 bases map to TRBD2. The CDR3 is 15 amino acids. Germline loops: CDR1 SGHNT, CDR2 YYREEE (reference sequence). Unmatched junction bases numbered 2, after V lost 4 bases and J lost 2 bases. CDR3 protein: CASSGGLAGQETQYF. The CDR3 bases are TGTGCCAGCAGCGGGGGACTAGCGGGACAAGAGACCCAGTACTTC.

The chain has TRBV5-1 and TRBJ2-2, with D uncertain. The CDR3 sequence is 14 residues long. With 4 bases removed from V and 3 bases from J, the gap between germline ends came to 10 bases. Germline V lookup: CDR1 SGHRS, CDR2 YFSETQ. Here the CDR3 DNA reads TGCGCCAGCAGCCCTGAAGGGTACACCGGGGAGCTGTTTTTT. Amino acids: CASSPEGYTGELFF.

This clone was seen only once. The CDR3 sequence is CASSFQLSTEAFF. CDR3 coding DNA: TGTGCCAGCAGCTTCCAGCTTAGCACTGAAGCTTTCTTT. This chain connects TRBV7-2 to TRBJ1-1; no clear D gene. V was cut by 3 bases and J by 4 bases, with 9 bases left in between. Germline V gene sequence: CDR1 SGHTA, CDR2 FQGNSA. The CDR3 extends over 13 amino acids.

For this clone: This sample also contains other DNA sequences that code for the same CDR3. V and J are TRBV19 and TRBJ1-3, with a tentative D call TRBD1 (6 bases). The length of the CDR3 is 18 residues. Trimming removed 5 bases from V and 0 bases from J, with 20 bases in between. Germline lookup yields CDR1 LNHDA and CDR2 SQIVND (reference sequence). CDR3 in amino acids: CASSAGAGQLHSGNTIYF. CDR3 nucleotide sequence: TGTGCCAGTAGTGCGGGGGCCGGACAGCTACACTCTGGAAACACCATATATTTT.

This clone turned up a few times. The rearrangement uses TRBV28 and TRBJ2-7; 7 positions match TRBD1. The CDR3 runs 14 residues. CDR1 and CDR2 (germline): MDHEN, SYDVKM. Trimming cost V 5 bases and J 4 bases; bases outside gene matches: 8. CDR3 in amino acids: CASSRTGVGYEQYF. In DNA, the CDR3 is TGTGCCAGCAGTCGCACAGGGGTCGGTTACGAGCAGTACTTC.

In DNA, the CDR3 is TGTGCCAGCGGGGGGGAGACTGAAGCTTTCTTT. Its translation: CASGGETEAFF. The rearrangement links TRBV6-5 to TRBJ1-1; tentatively, D is TRBD1 (5 bases). The CDR3 consists of 11 residues. Trimming took off 8 bases at V and 5 bases at J, with 9 bases between the two ends. Germline assignment: CDR1 MNHEY and CDR2 SVGAGI.